One T cell receptor beta chain is described in this entry. Antigen specificity is unknown. The PCR primers covered 54 TRBV and 13 TRBJ segments. Libraries were prepared by immunoSEQ multiplex PCR; TCRdb keeps only in-frame clonotypes and omits some of them. The sample lists 75,000 to 90,000 clones; about nine tenths were seen once. Germline CDR1 reads SGHNT; CDR2 reads YYREEE (reference sequence). CDR3 length: 15 amino acids. V was trimmed by 3 bases and J by 6 bases, leaving 18 bases between them. This sample stems from a study of T cell repertoires and HLA-DP antigens. Negative selection yielded untouched CD4+ T cells of average roughly 98% purity.

The clonotype originates from a middle-aged man in good health and CMV-seronegative. J is TRBJ1-2 and V is TRBV5-4; TRBD1 might be the D (6 bases). The specimen sequenced was CD4+ T cells from PBMCs. This CDR3 is CASSWVSGQRNGYTF. The CDR3, as DNA: TGTGCCAGCAGCTGGGTTTCCGGACAGCGAAATGGCTACACCTTC.